This entry concerns a single T cell receptor (beta chain). Its antigen is unknown. V was trimmed by 7 bases and J by 6 bases, leaving 19 bases between them. Germline V lookup: CDR1 MDHEN, CDR2 SYDVKM. The CDR3 is 15 residues long. The data are from a study of OX40 agonist ivuxolimab in advanced cancers. Whole-study context: In this trial design, patients received ivuxolimab intravenously at 0.01 to 10 mg/kg every 2 weeks. With a range of roughly 20 to 80, age averaged roughly 61 years, and 75% to 90% were male. Study results and caveats: Expanded clones were, on average, more numerous in CD8+ T cells than in CD4+.

Repertoires were generated with immunoSEQ multiplex PCR, while TCRdb's copy carries only in-frame clones and drops some. The top ten hold roughly 0.5% of the sample, which has tens of thousands of clones, 70% to 90% seen once. The sequence came from an adult with an advanced solid tumor such as melanoma, head and neck, liver or kidney cancer. The chain combines TRBV28 with TRBJ2-4; perhaps TRBD1 as D (6 bases). The sample here was CD4+ or CD8+ T cells sorted from blood, taken in a trial of the OX40 agonist ivuxolimab. In nucleotides, the CDR3 is TGTGCCAGCAAGTTTACCCAGGGGTTAACAAACATTCAGTACTTC. This codes for CASKFTQGLTNIQYF.